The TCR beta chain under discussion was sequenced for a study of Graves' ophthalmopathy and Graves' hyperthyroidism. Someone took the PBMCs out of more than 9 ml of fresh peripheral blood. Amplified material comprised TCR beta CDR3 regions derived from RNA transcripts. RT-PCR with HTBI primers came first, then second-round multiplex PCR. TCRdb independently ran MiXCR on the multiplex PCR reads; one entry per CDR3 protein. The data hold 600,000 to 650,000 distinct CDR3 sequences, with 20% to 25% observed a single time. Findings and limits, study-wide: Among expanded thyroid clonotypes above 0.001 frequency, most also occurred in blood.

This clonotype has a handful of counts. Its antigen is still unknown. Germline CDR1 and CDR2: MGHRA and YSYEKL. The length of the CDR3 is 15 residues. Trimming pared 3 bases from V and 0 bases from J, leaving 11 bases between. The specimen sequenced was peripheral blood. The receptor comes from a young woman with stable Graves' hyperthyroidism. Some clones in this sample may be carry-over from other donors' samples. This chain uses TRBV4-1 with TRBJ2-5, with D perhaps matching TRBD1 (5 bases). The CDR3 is CASSQSIRDQETQYF. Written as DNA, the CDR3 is TGCGCCAGCAGCCAGTCTATCAGGGACCAAGAGACCCAGTACTTC.